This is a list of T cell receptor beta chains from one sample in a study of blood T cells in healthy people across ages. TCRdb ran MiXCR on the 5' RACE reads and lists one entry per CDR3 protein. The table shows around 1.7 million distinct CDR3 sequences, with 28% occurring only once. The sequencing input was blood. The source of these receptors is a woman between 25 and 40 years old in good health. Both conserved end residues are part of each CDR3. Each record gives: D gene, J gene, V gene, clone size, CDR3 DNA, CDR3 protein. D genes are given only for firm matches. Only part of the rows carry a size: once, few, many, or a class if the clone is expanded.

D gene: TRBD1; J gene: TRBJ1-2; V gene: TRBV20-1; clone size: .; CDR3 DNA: TGCAGTGCTAGTGGGGACAGTTCATTCTATGGCTACACCTTC; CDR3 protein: CSASGDSSFYGYTF
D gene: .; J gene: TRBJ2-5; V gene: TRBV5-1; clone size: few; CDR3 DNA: TGCGCCAGCGTAGGTGGGGAGACCCAGTACTTC; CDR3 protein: CASVGGETQYF
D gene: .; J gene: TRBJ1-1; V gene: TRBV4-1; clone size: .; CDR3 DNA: TGCGCCAGCAGCCAAGGGATTGACTTAGGGAACACTGAAGCTTTCTTT; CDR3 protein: CASSQGIDLGNTEAFF
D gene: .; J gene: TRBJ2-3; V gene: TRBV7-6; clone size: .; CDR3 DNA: TGTGCCAGCAGCTTAACAGAGTCGGACACAGATACGCAGTATTTT; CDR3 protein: CASSLTESDTDTQYF
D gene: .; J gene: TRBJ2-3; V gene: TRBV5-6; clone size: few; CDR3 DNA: TGTGCCAGCAGCTTTACTGGGACGGGTAGCACAGATACGCAGTATTTT; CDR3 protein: CASSFTGTGSTDTQYF
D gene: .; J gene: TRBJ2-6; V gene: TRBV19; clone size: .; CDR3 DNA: TGTGCCAGTAGTATTCCCAGGACTGGGGCCAACGTCCTGACTTTC; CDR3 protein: CASSIPRTGANVLTF
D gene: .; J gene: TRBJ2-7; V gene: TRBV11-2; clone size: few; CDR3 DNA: TGTGCCAGCAGCCCCGACGCCAGCGCCTACGAGCAGTACTTC; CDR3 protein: CASSPDASAYEQYF
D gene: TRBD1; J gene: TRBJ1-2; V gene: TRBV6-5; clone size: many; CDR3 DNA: TGTGCCAGCAGGGACAGGGGACATGGCTACACCTTC; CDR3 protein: CASRDRGHGYTF
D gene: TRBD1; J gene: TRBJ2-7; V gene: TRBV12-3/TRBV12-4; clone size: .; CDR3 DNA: TGTACCAGCAGCCTGGGGGGGTTGGGACAGGGGGCTTACGAGCAGTACTTC; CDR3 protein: CTSSLGGLGQGAYEQYF
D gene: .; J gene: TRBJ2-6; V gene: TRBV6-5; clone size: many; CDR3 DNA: TGTGCCAGCAGATTCGATGGGGCCAACGTCCTGACTTTC; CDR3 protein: CASRFDGANVLTF
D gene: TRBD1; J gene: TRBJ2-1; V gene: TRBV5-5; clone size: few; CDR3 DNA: TGTGCCAGCAGCGCGGGACAGGGCGTCTACAATGAGCAGTTCTTC; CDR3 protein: CASSAGQGVYNEQFF
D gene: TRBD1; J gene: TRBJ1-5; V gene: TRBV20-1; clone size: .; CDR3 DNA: TGCAGTGCTAGAGGGGACAGGGTGTATCAGCCCCAGCATTTT; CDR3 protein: CSARGDRVYQPQHF
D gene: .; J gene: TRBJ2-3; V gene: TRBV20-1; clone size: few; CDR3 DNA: TGCAGTGCTAGGGGACTGGCTCCTGCCGCGGCGCAGTATTTT; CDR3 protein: CSARGLAPAAAQYF
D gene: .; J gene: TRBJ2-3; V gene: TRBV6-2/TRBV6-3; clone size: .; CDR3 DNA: TGTGCCAGCAGCTACACCCTGTGGGATACGCAGTATTTT; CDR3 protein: CASSYTLWDTQYF
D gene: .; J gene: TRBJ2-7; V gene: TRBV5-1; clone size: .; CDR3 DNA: TGCGCCAGCAGCTTCGACGTCTACGAGCAGTACTTC; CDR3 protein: CASSFDVYEQYF
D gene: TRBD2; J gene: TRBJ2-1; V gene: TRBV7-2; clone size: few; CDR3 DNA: TGTGCCAGCAGCTTAGCGGGACTAGCGGGAGGGGGGCAGTTCTTC; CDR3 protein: CASSLAGLAGGGQFF
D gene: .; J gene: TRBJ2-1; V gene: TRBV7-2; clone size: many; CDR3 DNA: TGTGCCAGCAGCTTAGGTAACGGGAACTCCTACAATGAGCAGTTCTTC; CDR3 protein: CASSLGNGNSYNEQFF
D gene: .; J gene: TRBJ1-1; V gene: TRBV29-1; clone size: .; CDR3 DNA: TGCAGCGTTGAAGGGCAGAGTCGACGGGCTTTCTTT; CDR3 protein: CSVEGQSRRAFF
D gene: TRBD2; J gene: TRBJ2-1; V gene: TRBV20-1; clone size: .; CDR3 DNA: TGCAGTGCGGTGGGACTAGCGGGAAGAGAGCAGTTCTTC; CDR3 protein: CSAVGLAGREQFF
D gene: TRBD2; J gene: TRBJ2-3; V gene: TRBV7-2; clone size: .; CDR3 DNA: TGTGCCAGCAGCTTAACGTACCGGGGACTAGCGGGAAGTACGCAGTATTTT; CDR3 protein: CASSLTYRGLAGSTQYF
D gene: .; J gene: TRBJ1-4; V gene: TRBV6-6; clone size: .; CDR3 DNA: TGTGCCAGCAGTTACCAGGGGTCTAATGAAAAACGGTTTTTT; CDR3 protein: CASSYQGSNEKRFF
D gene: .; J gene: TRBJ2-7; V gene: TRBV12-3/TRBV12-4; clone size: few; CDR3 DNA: TGTGCCAGCAGTACTCGGGGTTTGGTGCAGTACTTC; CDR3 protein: CASSTRGLVQYF
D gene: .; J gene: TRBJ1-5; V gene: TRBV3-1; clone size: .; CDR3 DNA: TGTGCCAGCAGCCAAGACACCGGCCGGGAGCCCCAGCATTTT; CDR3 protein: CASSQDTGREPQHF
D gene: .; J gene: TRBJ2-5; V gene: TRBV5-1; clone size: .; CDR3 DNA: TGCGCCAGCAGCTGGGAGAGCCCACCCGAGACCCAGTACTTC; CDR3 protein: CASSWESPPETQYF
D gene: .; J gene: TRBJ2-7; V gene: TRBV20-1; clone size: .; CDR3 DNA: TGCAGTGCTAGAGGCAGAGACCCTTCCCACGAGCAGTACTTC; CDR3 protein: CSARGRDPSHEQYF
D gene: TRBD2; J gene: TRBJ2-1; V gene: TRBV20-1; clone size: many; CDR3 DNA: TGCAGTGCTAGGACTAGCGGGAGCGGTGAGCAGTTCTTC; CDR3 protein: CSARTSGSGEQFF
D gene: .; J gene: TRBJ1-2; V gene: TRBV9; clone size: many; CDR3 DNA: TGTGCCAGCAGCGTAGTCCCCATGAAGGGCTACACCTTC; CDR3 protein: CASSVVPMKGYTF
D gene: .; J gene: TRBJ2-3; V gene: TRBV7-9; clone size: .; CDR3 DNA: TGTGCCAGCAGCTTCGCGGGGTCGCGGGATACGCAGTATTTT; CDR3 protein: CASSFAGSRDTQYF
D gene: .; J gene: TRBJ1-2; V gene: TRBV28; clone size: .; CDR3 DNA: TGTGCCAGCAGTTTATCCCCCAGGTTGGGCTACACCTTC; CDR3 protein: CASSLSPRLGYTF
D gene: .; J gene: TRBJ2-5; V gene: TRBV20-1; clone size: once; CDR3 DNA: TGCAGTGTTTCAACACCGACTAGTGAGCAGGGGAAGCAGTACTTC; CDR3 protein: CSVSTPTSEQGKQYF
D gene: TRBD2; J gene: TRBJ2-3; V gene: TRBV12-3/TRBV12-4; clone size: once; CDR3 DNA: TGTGCCAGCAGCACACTAGCGGGGAGGACAGATACGCAGTATTTT; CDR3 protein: CASSTLAGRTDTQYF
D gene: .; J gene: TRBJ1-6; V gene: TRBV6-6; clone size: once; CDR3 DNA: TGTGCCAGCAGTTGCTCTGCCGATAATTCACCCCTCCACTTT; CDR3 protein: CASSCSADNSPLHF
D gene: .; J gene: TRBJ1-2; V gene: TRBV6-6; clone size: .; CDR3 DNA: TGTGCCAGCAGTTACGTTGCAGGGTCCTATGGCTACACCTTC; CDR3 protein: CASSYVAGSYGYTF
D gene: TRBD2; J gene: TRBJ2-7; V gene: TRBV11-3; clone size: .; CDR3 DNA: TGTGCCAGCAGCCCCGGGACTAGCGGGAGCTCGAACGAGCAGTACTTC; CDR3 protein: CASSPGTSGSSNEQYF
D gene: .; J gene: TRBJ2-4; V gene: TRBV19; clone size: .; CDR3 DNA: TGTGCCAGTAACCGGGACCACACGAAAAACATTCAGTACTTC; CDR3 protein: CASNRDHTKNIQYF
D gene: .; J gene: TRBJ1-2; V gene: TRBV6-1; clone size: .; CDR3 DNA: TGTGCCAGCAGTGAGAGGACCATCTATGGCTACACCTTC; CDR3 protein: CASSERTIYGYTF
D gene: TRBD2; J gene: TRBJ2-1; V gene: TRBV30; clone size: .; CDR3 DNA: TGTGCCTGCACCCCGGGAGGTAGAGGGTCTTACGCGTACAATGAGCAGTTCTTC; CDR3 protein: CACTPGGRGSYAYNEQFF
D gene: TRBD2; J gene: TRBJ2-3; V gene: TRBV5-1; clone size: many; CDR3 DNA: TGCGCCAGCAGCTCGACTAGCGGGGGGGCAGATACGCAGTATTTT; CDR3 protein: CASSSTSGGADTQYF
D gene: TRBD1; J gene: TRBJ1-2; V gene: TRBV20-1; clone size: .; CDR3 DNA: TGCAGTGCCCGTCAACAGGGGTACTATGGCTACACCTTC; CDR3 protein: CSARQQGYYGYTF
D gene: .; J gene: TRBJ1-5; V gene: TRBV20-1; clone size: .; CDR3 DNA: TGCAGTGCTAGGAGTACCGGAGCCCCCGGCGGTCAGCCCCAGCATTTT; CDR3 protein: CSARSTGAPGGQPQHF
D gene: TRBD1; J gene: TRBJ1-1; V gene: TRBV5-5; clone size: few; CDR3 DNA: TGTGCCAGCAGCCAGACAGGGGAGAGCAGCGCTTTCTTT; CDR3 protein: CASSQTGESSAFF
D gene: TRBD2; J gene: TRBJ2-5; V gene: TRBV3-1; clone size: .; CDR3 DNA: TGTGCCAGCAGCCAAGAGGCAGCGGGGTACCAAGAGACCCAGTACTTC; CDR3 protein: CASSQEAAGYQETQYF
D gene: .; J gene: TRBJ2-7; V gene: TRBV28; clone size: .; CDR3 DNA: TGTGCCAGCAGTTTTGAGGGGCGTATTATCTACGAGCAGTACTTC; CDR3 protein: CASSFEGRIIYEQYF
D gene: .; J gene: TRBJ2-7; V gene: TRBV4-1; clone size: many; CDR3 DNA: TGCGCCAGCAGCCAAGGTGACAGATACTACGAGCAGTACTTC; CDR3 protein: CASSQGDRYYEQYF
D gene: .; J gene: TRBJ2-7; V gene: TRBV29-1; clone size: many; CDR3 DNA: TGCAGCGTTGGAGCCGGGACATTCACCTACGAGCAGTACTTC; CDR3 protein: CSVGAGTFTYEQYF
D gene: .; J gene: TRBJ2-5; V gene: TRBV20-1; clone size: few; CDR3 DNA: TGCAGTGCTAGATCCACCCCAGTGGTCGAGACCCAGTACTTC; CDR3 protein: CSARSTPVVETQYF
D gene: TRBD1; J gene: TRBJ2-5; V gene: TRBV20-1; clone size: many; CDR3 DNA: TGCAGTGCCCCGGACAGGGCATCCCCTGGGACCCAGTACTTC; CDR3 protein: CSAPDRASPGTQYF
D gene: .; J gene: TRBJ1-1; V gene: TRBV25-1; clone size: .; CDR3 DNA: TGTGCCGGCAGTGAAAGGATCGGAAATACTGAAGCTTTCTTT; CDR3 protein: CAGSERIGNTEAFF
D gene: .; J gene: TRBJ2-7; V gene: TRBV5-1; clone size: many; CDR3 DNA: TGCGCCAGCAGCGTAGGGGATACCTACGAGCAGTACTTC; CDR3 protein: CASSVGDTYEQYF
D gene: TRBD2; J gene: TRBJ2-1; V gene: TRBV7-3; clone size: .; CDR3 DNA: TGTGCCAGCAGCCCAGCGGGACCGAGAAGGCAGTTCTTC; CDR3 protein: CASSPAGPRRQFF
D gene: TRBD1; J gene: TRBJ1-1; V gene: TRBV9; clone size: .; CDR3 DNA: TGTTCCAGCAGCGGGGGGACAGGCATCAACACTGAAGCTTTCTTT; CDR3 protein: CSSSGGTGINTEAFF
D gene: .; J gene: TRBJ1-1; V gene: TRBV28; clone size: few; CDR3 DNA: TGTGCCAGCAGTAAGCAGGACAGTGAAGCTTTCTTT; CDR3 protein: CASSKQDSEAFF
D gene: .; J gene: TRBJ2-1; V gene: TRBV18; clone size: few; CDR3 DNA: TGTGCCAGCTCACCCGGGGGCGTCCCTTTCTCCTACAATGAGCAGTTCTTC; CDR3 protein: CASSPGGVPFSYNEQFF